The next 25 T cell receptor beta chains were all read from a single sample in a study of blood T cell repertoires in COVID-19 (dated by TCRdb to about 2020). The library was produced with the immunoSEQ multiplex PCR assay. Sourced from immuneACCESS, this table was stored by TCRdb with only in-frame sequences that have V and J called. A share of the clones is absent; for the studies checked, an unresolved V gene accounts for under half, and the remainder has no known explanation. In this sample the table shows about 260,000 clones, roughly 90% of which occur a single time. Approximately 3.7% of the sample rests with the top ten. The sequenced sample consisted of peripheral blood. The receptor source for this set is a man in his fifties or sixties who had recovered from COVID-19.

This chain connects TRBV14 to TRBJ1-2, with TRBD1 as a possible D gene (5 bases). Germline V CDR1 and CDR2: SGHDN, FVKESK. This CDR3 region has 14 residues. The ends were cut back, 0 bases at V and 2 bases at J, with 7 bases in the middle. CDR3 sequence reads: CASSQETVNYGYTF. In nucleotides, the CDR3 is TGTGCCAGCAGCCAAGAGACAGTCAACTATGGCTACACCTTC. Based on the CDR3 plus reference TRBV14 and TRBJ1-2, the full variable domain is EAGVTQFPSHSVIEKGQTVTLRCDPISGHDNLYWYRRVMGKEIKFLLHFVKESKQDESGMPNNRFLAERTGGTYSTLKVQPAELEDSGVYFCASSQETVNYGYTFGSGTRLTVV.

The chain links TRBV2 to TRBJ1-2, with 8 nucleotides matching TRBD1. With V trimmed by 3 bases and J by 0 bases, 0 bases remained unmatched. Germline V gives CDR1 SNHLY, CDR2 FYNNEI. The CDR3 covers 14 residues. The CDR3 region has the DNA TGTGCCAGCAGTGACAGGGGGCCTAACTATGGCTACACCTTC. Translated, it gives CASSDRGPNYGYTF.

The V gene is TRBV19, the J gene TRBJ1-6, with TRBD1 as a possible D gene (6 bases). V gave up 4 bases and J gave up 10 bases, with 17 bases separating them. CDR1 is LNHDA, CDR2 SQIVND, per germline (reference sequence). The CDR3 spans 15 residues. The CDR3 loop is CASSTSDRMKSPLHF. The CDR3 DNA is TGTGCCAGTAGTACTTCGGACAGAATGAAATCACCCCTCCACTTT. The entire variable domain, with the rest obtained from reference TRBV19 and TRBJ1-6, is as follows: DGGITQSPKYLFRKEGQNVTLSCEQNLNHDAMYWYRQDPGQGLRLIYYSQIVNDFQKGDIAEGYSVSREKKESFPLTVTSAQKNPTAFYLCASSTSDRMKSPLHFGNGTRLTVT.

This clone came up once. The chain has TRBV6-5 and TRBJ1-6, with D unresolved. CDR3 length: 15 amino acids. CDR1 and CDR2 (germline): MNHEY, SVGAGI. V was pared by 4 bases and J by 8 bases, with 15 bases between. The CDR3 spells CASSSRPVADSPLHF. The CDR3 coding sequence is TGTGCCAGCAGTTCCCGTCCCGTGGCGGATTCACCCCTCCACTTT.

CDR3 DNA sequence: TGCGCCAGCAGCCCCGGATGGATACCGGACAGGGTGCGGGAGACCCAGTACTTC. The encoded protein is CASSPGWIPDRVRETQYF. V is TRBV5-1 and J is TRBJ2-5, with 8 bases fitting TRBD1. The germline V gene encodes CDR1 SGHRS and CDR2 YFSETQ. The CDR3 runs 18 residues. With 4 bases clipped from V and 5 bases from J, the junction kept 19 bases outside the gene matches. The complete variable domain, with remaining parts taken from reference TRBV5-1 and TRBJ2-5, reads KAGVTQTPRYLIKTRGQQVTLSCSPISGHRSVSWYQQTPGQGLQFLFEYFSETQRNKGNFPGRFSGRQFSNSRSEMNVSTLELGDSALYLCASSPGWIPDRVRETQYFGPGTRLLVL.

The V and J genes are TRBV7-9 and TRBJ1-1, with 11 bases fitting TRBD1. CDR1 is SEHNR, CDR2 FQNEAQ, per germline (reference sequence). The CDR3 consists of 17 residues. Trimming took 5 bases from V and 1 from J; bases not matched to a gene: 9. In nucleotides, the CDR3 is TGTGCCAGCAGCATCGCAGCGGGACAGGGGGGGAACACTGAAGCTTTCTTT. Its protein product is CASSIAAGQGGNTEAFF.

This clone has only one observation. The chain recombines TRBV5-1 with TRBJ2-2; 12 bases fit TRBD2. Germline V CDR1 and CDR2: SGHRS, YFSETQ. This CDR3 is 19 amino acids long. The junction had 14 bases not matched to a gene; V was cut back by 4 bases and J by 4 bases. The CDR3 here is CASSGTTSGGTRGTGELFF. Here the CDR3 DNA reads TGCGCCAGCAGCGGCACGACTAGCGGGGGTACAAGGGGCACCGGGGAGCTGTTTTTT.

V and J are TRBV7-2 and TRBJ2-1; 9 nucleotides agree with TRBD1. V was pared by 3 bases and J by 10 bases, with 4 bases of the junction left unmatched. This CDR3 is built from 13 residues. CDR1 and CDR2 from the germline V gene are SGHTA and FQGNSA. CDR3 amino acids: CASSLGQGMEQFF. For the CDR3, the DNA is TGTGCCAGCAGCTTGGGACAGGGAATGGAGCAGTTCTTC.

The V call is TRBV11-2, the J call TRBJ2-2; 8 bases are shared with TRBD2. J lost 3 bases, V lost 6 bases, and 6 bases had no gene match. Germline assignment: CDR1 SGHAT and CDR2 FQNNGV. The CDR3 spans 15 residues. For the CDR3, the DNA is TGTGCCAGCAGACCTACTAGCGGATACACCGGGGAGCTGTTTTTT. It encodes CASRPTSGYTGELFF. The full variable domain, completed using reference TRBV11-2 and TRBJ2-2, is EAGVAQSPRYKIIEKRQSVAFWCNPISGHATLYWYQQILGQGPKLLIQFQNNGVVDDSQLPKDRFSAERLKGVDSTLKIQPAKLEDSAVYLCASRPTSGYTGELFFGEGSRLTVL.

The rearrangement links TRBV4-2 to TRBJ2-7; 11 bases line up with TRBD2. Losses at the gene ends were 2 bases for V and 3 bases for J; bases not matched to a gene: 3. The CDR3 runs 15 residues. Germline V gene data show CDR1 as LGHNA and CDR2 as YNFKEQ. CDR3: CASSQLGTSGYEQYF. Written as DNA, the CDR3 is TGTGCCAGCAGCCAACTGGGGACTAGCGGCTACGAGCAGTACTTC.

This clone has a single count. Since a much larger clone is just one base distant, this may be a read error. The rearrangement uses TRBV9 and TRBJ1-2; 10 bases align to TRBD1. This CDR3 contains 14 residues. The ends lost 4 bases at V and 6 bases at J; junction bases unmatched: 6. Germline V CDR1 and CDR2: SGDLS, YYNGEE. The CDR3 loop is CASSPRDRGDGYTF. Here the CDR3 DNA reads TGTGCCAGCAGCCCCCGGGACAGGGGCGATGGCTACACCTTC.

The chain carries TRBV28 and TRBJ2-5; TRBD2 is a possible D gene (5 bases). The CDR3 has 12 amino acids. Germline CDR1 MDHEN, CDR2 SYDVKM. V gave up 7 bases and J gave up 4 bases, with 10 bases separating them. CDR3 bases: TGTGCCAGCAAGGCGGGCACAGAGACCCAGTACTTC. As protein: CASKAGTETQYF.

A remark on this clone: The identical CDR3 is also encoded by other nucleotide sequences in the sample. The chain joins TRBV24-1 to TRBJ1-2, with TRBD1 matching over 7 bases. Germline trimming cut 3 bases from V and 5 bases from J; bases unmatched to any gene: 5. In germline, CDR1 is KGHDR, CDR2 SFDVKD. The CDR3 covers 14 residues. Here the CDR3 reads CATSDTGTAYGYTF. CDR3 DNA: TGTGCCACCAGTGATACCGGGACAGCATATGGCTACACCTTC.

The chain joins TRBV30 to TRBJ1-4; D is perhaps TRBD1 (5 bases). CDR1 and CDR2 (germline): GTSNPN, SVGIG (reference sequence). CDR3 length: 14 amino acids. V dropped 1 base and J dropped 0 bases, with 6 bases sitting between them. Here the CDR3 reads CAWSGGTTNEKLFF. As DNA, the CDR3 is TGTGCCTGGAGTGGGGGCACAACTAATGAAAAACTGTTTTTT.

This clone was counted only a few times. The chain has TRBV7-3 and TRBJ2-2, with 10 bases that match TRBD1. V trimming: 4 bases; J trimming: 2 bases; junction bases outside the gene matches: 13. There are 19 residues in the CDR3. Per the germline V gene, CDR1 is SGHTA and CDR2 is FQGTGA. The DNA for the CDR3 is TGTGCCAGCAGCTCTCGGACAGGGGGTGGTGCTAAAAACACCGGGGAGCTGTTTTTT. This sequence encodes CASSSRTGGGAKNTGELFF. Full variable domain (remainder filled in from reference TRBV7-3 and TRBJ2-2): GAGVSQTPSNKVTEKGKYVELRCDPISGHTALYWYRQSLGQGPEFLIYFQGTGAADDSGLPNDRFFAVRPEGSVSTLKIQRTERGDSAVYLCASSSRTGGGAKNTGELFFGEGSRLTVL.

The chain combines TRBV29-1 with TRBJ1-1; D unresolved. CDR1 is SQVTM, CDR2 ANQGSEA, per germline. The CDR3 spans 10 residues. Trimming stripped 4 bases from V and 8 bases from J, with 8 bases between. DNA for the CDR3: TGCAGCGTTGGGGCAGAGGAAGCTTTCTTT. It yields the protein CSVGAEEAFF.

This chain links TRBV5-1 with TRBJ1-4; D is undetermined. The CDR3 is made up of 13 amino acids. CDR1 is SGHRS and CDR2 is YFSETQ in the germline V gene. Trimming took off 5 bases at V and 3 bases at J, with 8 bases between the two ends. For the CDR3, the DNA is TGCGCCAGCAGGCGGGGTGCTAATGAAAAACTGTTTTTT. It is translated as CASRRGANEKLFF.

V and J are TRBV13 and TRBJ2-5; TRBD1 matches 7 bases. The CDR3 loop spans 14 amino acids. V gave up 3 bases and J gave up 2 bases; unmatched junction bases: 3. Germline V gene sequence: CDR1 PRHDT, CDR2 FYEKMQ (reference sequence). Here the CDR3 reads CASSFGTVQETQYF. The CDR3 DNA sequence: TGTGCCAGCAGCTTCGGGACAGTTCAAGAGACCCAGTACTTC.

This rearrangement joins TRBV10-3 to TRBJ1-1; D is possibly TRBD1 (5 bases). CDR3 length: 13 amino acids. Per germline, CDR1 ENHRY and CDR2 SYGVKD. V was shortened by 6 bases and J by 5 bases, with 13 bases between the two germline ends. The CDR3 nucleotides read TGTGCCATCAGGCGCGACGGGGGGACTGAAGCTTTCTTT. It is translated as CAIRRDGGTEAFF.

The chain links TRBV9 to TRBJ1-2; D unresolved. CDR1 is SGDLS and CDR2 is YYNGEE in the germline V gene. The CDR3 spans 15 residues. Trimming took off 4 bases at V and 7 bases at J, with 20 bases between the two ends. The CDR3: CASSSSRPERPGYTF. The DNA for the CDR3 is TGTGCCAGCAGCTCTAGTCGACCAGAGCGCCCTGGCTACACCTTC.

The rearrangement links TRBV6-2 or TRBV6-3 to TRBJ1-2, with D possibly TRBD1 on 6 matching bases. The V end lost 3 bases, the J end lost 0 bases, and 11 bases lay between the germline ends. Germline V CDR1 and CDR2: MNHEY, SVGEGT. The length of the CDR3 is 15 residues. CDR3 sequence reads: CASSYQQGSNYGYTF. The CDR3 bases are TGTGCCAGCAGTTATCAACAGGGCTCTAACTATGGCTACACCTTC.

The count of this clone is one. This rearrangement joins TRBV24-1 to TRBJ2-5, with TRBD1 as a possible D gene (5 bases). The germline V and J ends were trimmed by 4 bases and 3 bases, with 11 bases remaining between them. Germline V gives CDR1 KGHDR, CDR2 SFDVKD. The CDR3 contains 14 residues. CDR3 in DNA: TGTGCCACCAGTGACAGGGCCGTGGAAGAGACCCAGTACTTC. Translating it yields CATSDRAVEETQYF.

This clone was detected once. In nucleotides, the CDR3 is TGTGCCAGCTCCCCCGTCAACAGCGGAATTGGGAGTGAAGCTTTCTTT. Amino acids: CASSPVNSGIGSEAFF. The chain couples TRBV18 to TRBJ1-1; no definite D call. This CDR3 comprises 16 residues. The germline V and J ends were trimmed by 6 bases and 7 bases, with 24 bases remaining between them. Germline V gives CDR1 KGHSH, CDR2 LQKENI.

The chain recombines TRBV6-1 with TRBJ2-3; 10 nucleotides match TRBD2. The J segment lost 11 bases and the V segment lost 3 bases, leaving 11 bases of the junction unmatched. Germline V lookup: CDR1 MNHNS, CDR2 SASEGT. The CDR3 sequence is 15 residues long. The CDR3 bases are TGTGCCAGCAGTGAGACTAGGCTAGCGGGGGTGAGGCAGTATTTT. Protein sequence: CASSETRLAGVRQYF.

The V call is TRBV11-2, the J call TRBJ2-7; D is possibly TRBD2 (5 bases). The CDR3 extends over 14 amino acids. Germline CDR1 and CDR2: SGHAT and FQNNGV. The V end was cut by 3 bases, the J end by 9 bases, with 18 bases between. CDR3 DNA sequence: TGTGCCAGCAGCTTCCGGGAATCACTAGGCGGGCAGTACTTC. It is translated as CASSFRESLGGQYF.